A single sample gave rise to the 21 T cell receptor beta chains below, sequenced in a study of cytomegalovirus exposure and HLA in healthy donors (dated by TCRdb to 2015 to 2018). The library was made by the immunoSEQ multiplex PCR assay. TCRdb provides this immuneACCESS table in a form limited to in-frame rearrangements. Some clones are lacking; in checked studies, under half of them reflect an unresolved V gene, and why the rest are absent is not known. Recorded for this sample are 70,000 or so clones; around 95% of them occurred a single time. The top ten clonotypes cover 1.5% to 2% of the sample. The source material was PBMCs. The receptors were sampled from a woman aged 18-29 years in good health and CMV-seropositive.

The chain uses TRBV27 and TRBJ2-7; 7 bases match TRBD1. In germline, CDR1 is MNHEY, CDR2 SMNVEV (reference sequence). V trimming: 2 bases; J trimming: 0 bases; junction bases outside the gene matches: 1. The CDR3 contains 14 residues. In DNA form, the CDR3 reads TGTGCCAGCAGTTTAAGGGGGCCCTCCTACGAGCAGTACTTC. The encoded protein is CASSLRGPSYEQYF.

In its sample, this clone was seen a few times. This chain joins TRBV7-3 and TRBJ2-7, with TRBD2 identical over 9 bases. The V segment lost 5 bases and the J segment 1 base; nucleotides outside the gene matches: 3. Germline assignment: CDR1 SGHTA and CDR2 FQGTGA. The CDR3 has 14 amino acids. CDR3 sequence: CASSPTSGSYEQYF. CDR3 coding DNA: TGTGCCAGCAGCCCGACTAGCGGTTCCTACGAGCAGTACTTC.

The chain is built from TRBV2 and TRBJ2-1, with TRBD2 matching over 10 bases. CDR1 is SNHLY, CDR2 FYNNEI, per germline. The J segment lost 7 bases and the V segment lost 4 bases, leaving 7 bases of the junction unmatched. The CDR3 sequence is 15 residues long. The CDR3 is CASSAILAGRNEQFF. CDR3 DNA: TGTGCCAGCAGTGCGATACTAGCGGGAAGGAATGAGCAGTTCTTC.

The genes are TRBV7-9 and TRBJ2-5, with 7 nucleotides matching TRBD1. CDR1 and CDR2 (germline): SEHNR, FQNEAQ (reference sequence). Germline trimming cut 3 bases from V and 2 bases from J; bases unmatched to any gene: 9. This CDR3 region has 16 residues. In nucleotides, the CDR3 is TGTGCCAGCAGCTTTAGTTCCACAGGGGCACAAGAGACCCAGTACTTC. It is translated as CASSFSSTGAQETQYF.

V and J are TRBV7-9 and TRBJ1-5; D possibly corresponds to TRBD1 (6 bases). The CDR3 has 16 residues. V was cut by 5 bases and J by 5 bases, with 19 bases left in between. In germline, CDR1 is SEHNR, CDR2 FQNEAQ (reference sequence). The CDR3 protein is CASSTSGGGHYQPQHF. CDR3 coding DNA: TGTGCCAGCAGCACTTCGGGCGGGGGACACTATCAGCCCCAGCATTTT. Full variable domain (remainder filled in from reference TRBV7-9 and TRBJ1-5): DTGVSQNPRHKITKRGQNVTFRCDPISEHNRLYWYRQTLGQGPEFLTYFQNEAQLEKSRLLSDRFSAERPKGSFSTLEIQRTEQGDSAMYLCASSTSGGGHYQPQHFGDGTRLSIL.

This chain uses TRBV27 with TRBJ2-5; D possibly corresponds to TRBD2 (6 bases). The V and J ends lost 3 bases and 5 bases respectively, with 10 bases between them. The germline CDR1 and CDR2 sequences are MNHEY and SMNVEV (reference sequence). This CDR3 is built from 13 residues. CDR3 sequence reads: CASSLITSETQYF. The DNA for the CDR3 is TGTGCCAGCAGTTTGATTACTAGCGAGACCCAGTACTTC.

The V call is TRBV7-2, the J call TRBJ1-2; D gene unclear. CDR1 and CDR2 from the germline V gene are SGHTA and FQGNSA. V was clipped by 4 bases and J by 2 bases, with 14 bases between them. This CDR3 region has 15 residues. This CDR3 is CASSSSSSINYGYTF. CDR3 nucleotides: TGTGCCAGCAGCTCCTCCAGTAGCATAAACTATGGCTACACCTTC.

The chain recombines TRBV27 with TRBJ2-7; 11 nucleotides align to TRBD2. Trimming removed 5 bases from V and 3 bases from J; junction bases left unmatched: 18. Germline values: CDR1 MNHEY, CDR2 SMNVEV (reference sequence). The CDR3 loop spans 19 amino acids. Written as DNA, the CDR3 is TGTGCCAGCAGTAGCGGGACTAGCGGCATGAACTCTAAACTCTACGAGCAGTACTTC. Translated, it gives CASSSGTSGMNSKLYEQYF.

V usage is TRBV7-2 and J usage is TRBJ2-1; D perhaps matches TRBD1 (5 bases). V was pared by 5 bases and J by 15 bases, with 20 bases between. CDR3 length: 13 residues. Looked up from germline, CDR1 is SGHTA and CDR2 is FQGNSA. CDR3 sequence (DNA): TGTGCCAGCAGCCTAGTTGTTTTCAGGGATCGGTTCTTC. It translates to CASSLVVFRDRFF.

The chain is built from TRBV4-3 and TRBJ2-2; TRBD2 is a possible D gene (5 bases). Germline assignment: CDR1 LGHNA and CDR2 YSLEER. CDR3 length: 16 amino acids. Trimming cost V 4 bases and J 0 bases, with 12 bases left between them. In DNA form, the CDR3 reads TGCGCCAGCAGCCCACAGACTAACGCGAACACCGGGGAGCTGTTTTTT. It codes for CASSPQTNANTGELFF.

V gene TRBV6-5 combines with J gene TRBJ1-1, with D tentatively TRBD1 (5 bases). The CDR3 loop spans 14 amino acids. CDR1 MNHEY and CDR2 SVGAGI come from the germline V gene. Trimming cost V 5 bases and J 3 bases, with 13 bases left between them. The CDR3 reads CASSPGTGYTEAFF. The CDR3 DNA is TGTGCCAGCAGTCCCGGGACTGGTTACACTGAAGCTTTCTTT.

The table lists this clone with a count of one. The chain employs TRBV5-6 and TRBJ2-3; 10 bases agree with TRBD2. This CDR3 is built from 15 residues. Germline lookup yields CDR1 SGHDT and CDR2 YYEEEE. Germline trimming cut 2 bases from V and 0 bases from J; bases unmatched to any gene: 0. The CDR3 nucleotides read TGTGCCAGCAGCTTTAGCGGGGGGAGCACAGATACGCAGTATTTT. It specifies CASSFSGGSTDTQYF. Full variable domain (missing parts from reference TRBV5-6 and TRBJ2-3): DAGVTQSPTHLIKTRGQQVTLRCSPKSGHDTVSWYQQALGQGPQFIFQYYEEEERQRGNFPDRFSGHQFPNYSSELNVNALLLGDSALYLCASSFSGGSTDTQYFGPGTRLTVL.

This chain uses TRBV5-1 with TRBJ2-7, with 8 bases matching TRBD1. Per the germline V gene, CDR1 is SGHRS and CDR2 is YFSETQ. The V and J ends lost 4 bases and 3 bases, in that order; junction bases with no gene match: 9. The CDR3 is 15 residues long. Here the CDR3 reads CASSTGQGYYYEQYF. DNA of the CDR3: TGCGCCAGCAGCACCGGACAGGGTTATTACTACGAGCAGTACTTC.

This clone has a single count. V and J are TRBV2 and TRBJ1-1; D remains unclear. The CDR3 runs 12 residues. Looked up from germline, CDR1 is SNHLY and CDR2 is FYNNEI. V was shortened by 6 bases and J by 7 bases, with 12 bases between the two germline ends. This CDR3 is CASSKEQIEAFF. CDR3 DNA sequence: TGTGCCAGCAGCAAGGAACAGATTGAAGCTTTCTTT.

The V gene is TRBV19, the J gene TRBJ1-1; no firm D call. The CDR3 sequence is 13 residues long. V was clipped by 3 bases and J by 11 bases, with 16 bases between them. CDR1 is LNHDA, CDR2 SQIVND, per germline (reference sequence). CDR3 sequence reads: CASSILPGQVAFF. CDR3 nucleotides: TGTGCCAGTAGTATCCTTCCTGGCCAGGTGGCTTTCTTT.

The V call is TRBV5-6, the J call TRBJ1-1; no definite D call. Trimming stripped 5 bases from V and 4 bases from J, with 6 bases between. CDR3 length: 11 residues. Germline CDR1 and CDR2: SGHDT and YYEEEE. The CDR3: CASSQSTEAFF. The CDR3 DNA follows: TGTGCCAGCAGTCAATCCACTGAAGCTTTCTTT.

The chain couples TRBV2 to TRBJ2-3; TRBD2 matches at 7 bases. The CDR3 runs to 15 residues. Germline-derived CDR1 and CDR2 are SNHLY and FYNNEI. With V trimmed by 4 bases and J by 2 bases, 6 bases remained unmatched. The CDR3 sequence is CASSVNRDYTDTQYF. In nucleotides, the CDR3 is TGTGCCAGCAGTGTAAACCGGGACTACACAGATACGCAGTATTTT.

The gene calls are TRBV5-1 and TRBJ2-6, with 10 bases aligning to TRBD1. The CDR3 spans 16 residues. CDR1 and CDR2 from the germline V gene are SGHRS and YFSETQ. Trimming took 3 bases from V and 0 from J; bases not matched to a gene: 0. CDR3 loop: CASSWTGGSGANVLTF. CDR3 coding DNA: TGCGCCAGCAGCTGGACAGGGGGCTCTGGGGCCAACGTCCTGACTTTC. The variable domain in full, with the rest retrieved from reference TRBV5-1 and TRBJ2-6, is KAGVTQTPRYLIKTRGQQVTLSCSPISGHRSVSWYQQTPGQGLQFLFEYFSETQRNKGNFPGRFSGRQFSNSRSEMNVSTLELGDSALYLCASSWTGGSGANVLTFGAGSRLTVL.

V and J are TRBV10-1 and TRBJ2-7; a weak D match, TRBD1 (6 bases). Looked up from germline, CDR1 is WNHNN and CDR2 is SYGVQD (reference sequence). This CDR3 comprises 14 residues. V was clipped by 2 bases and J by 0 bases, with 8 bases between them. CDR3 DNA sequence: TGCGCCAGCAGTGAGGACAGGAGCTCCTACGAGCAGTACTTC. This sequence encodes CASSEDRSSYEQYF.

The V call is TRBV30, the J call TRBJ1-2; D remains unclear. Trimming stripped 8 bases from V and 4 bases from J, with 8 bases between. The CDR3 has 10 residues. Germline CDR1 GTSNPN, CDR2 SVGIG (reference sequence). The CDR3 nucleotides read TGTGCCCTACTTTCCTATGGCTACACCTTC. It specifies CALLSYGYTF.

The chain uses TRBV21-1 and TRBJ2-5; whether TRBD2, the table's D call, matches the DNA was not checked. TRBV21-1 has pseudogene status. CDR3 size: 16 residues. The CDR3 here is CASSARLSGGKETQYF. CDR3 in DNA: TGTGCCAGCAGCGCAAGACTTAGCGGGGGTAAAGAGACCCAGTACTTC.